This TCR beta chain was identified in a study of shared clonotypes between healthy human individuals. Between the trimmed V and J ends, which lost 1 base and 0 bases, there was a span of 15 bases. The CDR3 totals 16 residues. CDR1 SQVTM and CDR2 ANQGSEA come from the germline V gene. Generated by immunoSEQ multiplex PCR, the TCRdb table keeps only in-frame clones and is missing some. The sample records some 530,000 clones, 70% to 85% being singletons. This TCR came from a middle-aged woman in good health. Some clones in this sample may be carry-over from other donors' samples. The chain links TRBV29-1 to TRBJ2-5; D perhaps matches TRBD2 (6 bases). Material: PBMCs. CDR3 sequence (DNA): TGCAGCGTTGAAGGGGGAAGCGGAGGGTACCAAGAGACCCAGTACTTC. It is translated as CSVEGGSGGYQETQYF. Variable domain in full (rest from reference TRBV29-1 and TRBJ2-5): SAVISQKPSRDICQRGTSLTIQCQVDSQVTMMFWYRQQPGQSLTLIATANQGSEATYESGFVIDKFPISRPNLTFSTLTVSNMSPEDSSIYLCSVEGGSGGYQETQYFGPGTRLLVL.